What follows are 11 T cell receptor beta chains derived from one specimen sequenced in a study of blood T cell repertoires in COVID-19 (dated by TCRdb to about 2020). Receptors were amplified or captured by the immunoSEQ multiplex PCR assay. The table was pulled from immuneACCESS by TCRdb, which kept in-frame rearrangements only. Such tables lose some clones; where checked, under half of the loss comes from unresolved V genes, and the rest has no known cause. The sample contains 150,000 to 200,000 clones, around 79% of them found a single time. The leading ten clones occupy almost 6% of the sample. The sequenced sample consisted of peripheral blood. These receptors all stem from a woman in her thirties or forties with COVID-19, enrolled during active disease.

As DNA, the CDR3 is TGTGCCAGCAGCCAAGAGAAGGGGGAACCCTGGGAGCAGTACTTC. This translates into CASSQEKGEPWEQYF. This chain links TRBV3-1 (or the pseudogene TRBV3-2) with TRBJ2-7; possible D gene TRBD1, 6 bases. Trimming removed 0 bases from V and 7 bases from J, with 16 bases in between. Germline CDR1 and CDR2: LGHDT and YNNKEL (reference sequence). This CDR3 region has 15 residues.

This chain joins TRBV7-8 and TRBJ1-5; D unclear. The V gene's germline CDR1 is SGHVS and CDR2 FQNEAQ. Trimming cost V 1 base and J 0 bases, with 10 bases left between them. This CDR3 is built from 16 residues. CDR3 nucleotide sequence: TGTGCCAGCAGCTTAGAGATTTTAGCTAGCAATCAGCCCCAGCATTTT. Its translation: CASSLEILASNQPQHF.

This clone has only one observation. The chain carries TRBV5-1 and TRBJ2-3; D not certain. The germline V and J ends were trimmed by 1 base and 4 bases, with 16 bases remaining between them. Germline V gene data show CDR1 as SGHRS and CDR2 as YFSETQ. CDR3 length: 16 amino acids. The chain's CDR3 is CASSLNGLEVADTQYF. In DNA, the CDR3 is TGCGCCAGCAGCTTGAACGGTCTTGAGGTGGCAGATACGCAGTATTTT. The full variable domain, its missing parts supplied by reference TRBV5-1 and TRBJ2-3, is KAGVTQTPRYLIKTRGQQVTLSCSPISGHRSVSWYQQTPGQGLQFLFEYFSETQRNKGNFPGRFSGRQFSNSRSEMNVSTLELGDSALYLCASSLNGLEVADTQYFGPGTRLTVL.

In this sample, this clone turned up a few times. This rearrangement joins TRBV2 to TRBJ1-5, with a tentative D call TRBD1 (5 bases). Germline V gene sequence: CDR1 SNHLY, CDR2 FYNNEI. Trimming took 7 bases from V and 4 from J, leaving 14 bases between them. This CDR3 has 14 amino acids. The CDR3 DNA follows: TGTGCCAGCACTAGGACACACTTAAATCAGCCCCAGCATTTT. Protein sequence: CASTRTHLNQPQHF.

The chain carries TRBV5-6 and TRBJ2-7; D is undetermined. This CDR3 contains 12 residues. The V and J ends lost 7 bases and 1 base respectively, with 9 bases between them. CDR1 and CDR2 from the germline V gene are SGHDT and YYEEEE. The CDR3 sequence: CASGSTSYEQYF. The DNA for the CDR3 is TGTGCCAGCGGATCGACTTCCTACGAGCAGTACTTC. Full variable domain (missing parts from reference TRBV5-6 and TRBJ2-7): DAGVTQSPTHLIKTRGQQVTLRCSPKSGHDTVSWYQQALGQGPQFIFQYYEEEERQRGNFPDRFSGHQFPNYSSELNVNALLLGDSALYLCASGSTSYEQYFGPGTRLTVT.

This clone appeared once. The gene calls are TRBV5-6 and TRBJ2-5; the match to TRBD1 covers 10 bases. The CDR3 is made up of 18 amino acids. V lost 4 bases, J lost 4 bases, and 16 bases stayed unmatched. CDR1 is SGHDT and CDR2 is YYEEEE in the germline V gene. This CDR3 reads CASSRSPRDRGIVETQYF. CDR3 coding DNA: TGTGCCAGCAGCCGATCTCCCCGGGACAGGGGTATTGTAGAGACCCAGTACTTC.

J is TRBJ1-2 and V is TRBV5-5; tentative D call: TRBD1 (5 bases). This CDR3 spans 12 amino acids. V was pared by 4 bases and J by 4 bases, with 8 bases between. Germline CDR1 and CDR2: SGHKS and YYEKEE (reference sequence). CDR3 DNA: TGTGCCAGCAGCCACAGGTCCTATGGCTACACCTTC. It is translated as CASSHRSYGYTF. The variable domain in full, with the rest retrieved from reference TRBV5-5 and TRBJ1-2, is DAGVTQSPTHLIKTRGQQVTLRCSPISGHKSVSWYQQVLGQGPQFIFQYYEKEERGRGNFPDRFSARQFPNYSSELNVNALLLGDSALYLCASSHRSYGYTFGSGTRLTVV.

The genes are TRBV10-3 and TRBJ2-1; D is uncertain. Germline-derived CDR1 and CDR2 are ENHRY and SYGVKD. With 3 bases removed from V and 3 bases from J, the gap between germline ends came to 6 bases. The CDR3 has 13 amino acids. The CDR3 bases are TGTGCCATCAGTGAACGAGGCTACAATGAGCAGTTCTTC. Translation gives CAISERGYNEQFF.

The chain recombines TRBV7-2 with TRBJ2-5; D is possibly TRBD1 (5 bases). This CDR3 is 14 amino acids long. Germline V gene data show CDR1 as SGHTA and CDR2 as FQGNSA. V was shortened by 5 bases and J by 4 bases, with 14 bases between the two germline ends. CDR3 amino acids: CASSPQGRIETQYF. Written as DNA, the CDR3 is TGTGCCAGCAGCCCTCAGGGTCGGATAGAGACCCAGTACTTC. Variable domain in full (rest from reference TRBV7-2 and TRBJ2-5): GAGVSQSPSNKVTEKGKDVELRCDPISGHTALYWYRQSLGQGLEFLIYFQGNSAPDKSGLPSDRFSAERTGGSVSTLTIQRTQQEDSAVYLCASSPQGRIETQYFGPGTRLLVL.

This clone has only one observation. The V and J genes are TRBV4-1 and TRBJ2-1; TRBD2 matches 9 bases. Germline assignment: CDR1 MGHRA and CDR2 YSYEKL. J was trimmed by 2 bases and V by 4 bases; bases with no gene match: 15. There are 19 residues in the CDR3. In DNA form, the CDR3 reads TGCGCCAGCAGCCGCGGGGGGGCCAATCTAAAGGGGCCCTACAATGAGCAGTTCTTC. This translates into CASSRGGANLKGPYNEQFF.

The gene calls are TRBV6-5 and TRBJ2-7, with D possibly being TRBD2 (5 bases). The germline CDR1 and CDR2 sequences are MNHEY and SVGAGI. This CDR3 has 15 amino acids. Trimming shortened V by 0 bases and J by 2 bases, and 11 bases separated the two germline ends. The CDR3 here is CASSYSALATYEQYF. In nucleotides, the CDR3 is TGTGCCAGCAGTTACTCCGCCCTAGCAACCTACGAGCAGTACTTC.